A single sample is the source of the 5 T cell receptor beta chains below, sequenced in a study of T cells after yellow fever vaccination. TCRdb passed the 5' RACE reads through MiXCR, listing each CDR3 protein once. The sample has around 330,000 distinct CDR3 sequences; about 3.5% are singletons. This sample comprised PBMCs, obtained on the day of the yellow fever booster vaccination. The receptors originated from a man aged 18 to 29 who received the YFV17D yellow fever vaccine.

There are many counts of this clonotype. This rearrangement joins TRBV28 to TRBJ2-2; D is unclear. The CDR3 extends over 14 amino acids. Deletions cut 8 bases from V and 6 bases from J, with 16 bases between. In germline, CDR1 is MDHEN, CDR2 SYDVKM. DNA of the CDR3: TGTGCCAGCGGCTATACTATGTACCCCGGGGAGCTGTTTTTT. Its translation: CASGYTMYPGELFF.

The chain is built from TRBV20-1 and TRBJ2-1; 9 bases align to TRBD1. This CDR3 is 16 amino acids long. The V gene's germline CDR1 is DFQATT and CDR2 SNEGSKA (reference sequence). The trim removed 6 bases at V and 3 bases at J, leaving 12 bases unmatched. The CDR3 sequence: CSARNPGTGHYNEQFF. DNA for the CDR3: TGCAGTGCACGAAATCCCGGGACAGGGCACTACAATGAGCAGTTCTTC.

The J gene is TRBJ1-5, the V gene TRBV6-5; 8 positions agree with TRBD1. Trimming removed 2 bases from V and 6 bases from J; junction bases left unmatched: 3. CDR1 is MNHEY, CDR2 SVGAGI, per germline. CDR3 length: 14 amino acids. The CDR3 loop is CASSYDRGGQPQHF. The CDR3, as DNA: TGTGCCAGCAGTTACGACAGGGGAGGTCAGCCCCAGCATTTT.

This clonotype was recorded a few times. J is TRBJ2-5 and V is TRBV24-1; possibly TRBD1 for D (5 bases). CDR1 and CDR2 (germline): KGHDR, SFDVKD. The CDR3 length is 15 residues. Trimming shortened V by 1 base and J by 5 bases, and 13 bases separated the two germline ends. The CDR3 is CATSDFRSPGETQYF. DNA of the CDR3: TGTGCCACCAGTGATTTTAGGTCCCCAGGGGAGACCCAGTACTTC.

The chain has TRBV7-9 and TRBJ2-2, with 14 nucleotides matching TRBD2. CDR1 and CDR2 (germline): SEHNR, FQNEAQ (reference sequence). The V and J ends lost 8 bases and 0 bases, in that order; junction bases with no gene match: 5. The CDR3 has 17 residues. The CDR3 reads CASRTSGGLPNTGELFF. For the CDR3, the DNA is TGTGCCAGCCGGACTAGCGGGGGGCTCCCGAACACCGGGGAGCTGTTTTTT.